This entry concerns a single TCR beta chain. V lost 3 bases, J lost 7 bases, and 15 bases lay in between. The CDR3 extends over 14 amino acids. Germline values: CDR1 GTSNPN, CDR2 SVGIG (reference sequence). Repertoires were generated with immunoSEQ multiplex PCR, while TCRdb's copy carries only in-frame clones and drops some. The sample yields 60,000 to 85,000 clones, just under 95% seen once. The receptor was derived from a man between 40 and 49 years old with rheumatoid arthritis. This chain connects TRBV30 to TRBJ2-2, with D maybe TRBD1 (6 bases). The sequencing sample was made of PBMCs. Here the CDR3 reads CAWRPGHESGELFF. The CDR3 region has the DNA TGTGCCTGGAGACCGGGACACGAGAGCGGGGAGCTGTTTTTT.